This TCR beta chain came from a study of blood T cell repertoires in COVID-19. Study at large: T cells, B-cell-depleted T cells, or PBMCs provided the cDNA or gDNA that served as material.

The method was immunoSEQ multiplex PCR; TCRdb's version includes in-frame clones alone and lacks a portion of them. Seen here are roughly 150,000 clones, around 90% observed once, and the top ten hold 4.5% to 5%. CDR1 is LNHDA, CDR2 SQIVND, per germline (reference sequence). This CDR3 is 16 amino acids long. V was cut by 4 bases and J by 2 bases, with 14 bases left in between. This sequence joins TRBV19 and TRBJ2-2; D is perhaps TRBD2 (5 bases). What was sequenced was peripheral blood. The source of this sequence is a man aged 18 to 30 with COVID-19, enrolled during active disease. The CDR3 spells CASSTGYGVNTGELFF. The DNA of the CDR3 is TGTGCCAGTAGTACGGGATACGGTGTCAACACCGGGGAGCTGTTTTTT.